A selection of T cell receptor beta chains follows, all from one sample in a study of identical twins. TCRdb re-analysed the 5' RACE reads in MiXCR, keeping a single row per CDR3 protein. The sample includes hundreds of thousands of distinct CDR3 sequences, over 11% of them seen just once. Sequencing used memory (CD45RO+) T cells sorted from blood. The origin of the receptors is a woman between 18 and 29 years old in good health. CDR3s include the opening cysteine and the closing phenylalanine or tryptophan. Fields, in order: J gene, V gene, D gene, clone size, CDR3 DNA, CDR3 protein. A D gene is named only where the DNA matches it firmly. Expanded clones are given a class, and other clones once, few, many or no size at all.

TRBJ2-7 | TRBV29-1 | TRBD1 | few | TGCAGCGCGACCAGACAGGGGAACGGCGAGCAGTACTTC | CSATRQGNGEQYF
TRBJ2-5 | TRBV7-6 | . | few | TGTGCCAGCAGCTTACGAGGCTGGGAGCAAGAGACCCAGTACTTC | CASSLRGWEQETQYF
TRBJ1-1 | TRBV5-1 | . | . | TGCGCCAGCAGCGCCTGGGGTCGGGGGACTGAAGCTTTCTTT | CASSAWGRGTEAFF
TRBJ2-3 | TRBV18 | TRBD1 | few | TGTGCCAGCTCACCGACGACAGGGTTCGGGCAGTATTTT | CASSPTTGFGQYF
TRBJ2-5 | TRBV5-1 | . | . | TGCGCCAGCAGCCCTATTAGCAGGAAGGCCCAGTACTTC | CASSPISRKAQYF
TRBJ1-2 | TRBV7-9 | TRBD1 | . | TGTGCCAGCAGCTTAGCAGGGACAGGGTGGAATGGCTACACCTTC | CASSLAGTGWNGYTF
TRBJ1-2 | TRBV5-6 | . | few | TGTGCCAGCAGACCGGAGGGTCCCTATGGCTACACCTTC | CASRPEGPYGYTF
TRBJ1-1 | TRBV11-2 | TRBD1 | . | TGTGCCAGCAGCCCGGACAGGGGACGGACTTTCTTT | CASSPDRGRTFF
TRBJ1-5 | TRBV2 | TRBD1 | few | TGTGCCAGCAGTGTGACAGGGGGCGCGGGTCAGCCCCAGCATTTT | CASSVTGGAGQPQHF
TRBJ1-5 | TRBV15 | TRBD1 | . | TGTGCCACCAGCAGCCGGGACAGTGGAGATCAGCCCCAGCATTTT | CATSSRDSGDQPQHF
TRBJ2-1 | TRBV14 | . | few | TGTGCCAGCAGCCAAGATAACGGGGTAGGGTACAATGAGCAGTTCTTC | CASSQDNGVGYNEQFF
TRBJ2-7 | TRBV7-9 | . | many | TGTGCCAGCAGGGGGTCCTACGAGCAGTACTTC | CASRGSYEQYF
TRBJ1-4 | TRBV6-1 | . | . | TGTGCCAGCAGTCGGGTAACAGGGACCGGTGAAAAACTGTTTTTT | CASSRVTGTGEKLFF
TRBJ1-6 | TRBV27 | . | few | TGTGCCAGCAGTTTAGGAACAGGGATGGATTCACCCCTCCACTTT | CASSLGTGMDSPLHF